This T cell receptor beta chain was retrieved from a study of B cell selection in AIRE deficiency. Study outcomes and limitations: About 30% of healthy-shared Treg TCRbeta sequences appeared in patient Tconv cells. Of several thousand shared Treg TCRbeta sequences, 30% to 40% were healthy-donor-only and about 9.1% patient-only. With only TCRbeta sequenced, roughly 37% of shared healthy Treg sequences overlapped Tconv. In TCRBV usage, CDR3 length and diversity, patient Tconv and Treg cells matched healthy donors.

In regard to this clone: Its matching antigen is unknown.

Losses at the gene ends were 8 bases for V and 7 bases for J; bases not matched to a gene: 9. The CDR3 is made up of 13 amino acids. The germline CDR1 and CDR2 sequences are SNHLY and FYNNEI. The sorted conventional CD4 T cells were gated as CD4+CD127+. Produced via immunoSEQ multiplex PCR; TCRdb's table is partial and in-frame only. Here the sample spans tens of thousands of clones, around 97% being singletons. V gene TRBV2 combines with J gene TRBJ1-2; 8 bases are shared with TRBD1. The receptor comes from a human donor with AIRE deficiency. Material: conventional CD4+ T cells sorted from PBMCs. The CDR3 DNA sequence: TGTGCCAGCTTACTGCAGGGGGCGGGTGGCTACACCTTC. Protein product: CASLLQGAGGYTF.